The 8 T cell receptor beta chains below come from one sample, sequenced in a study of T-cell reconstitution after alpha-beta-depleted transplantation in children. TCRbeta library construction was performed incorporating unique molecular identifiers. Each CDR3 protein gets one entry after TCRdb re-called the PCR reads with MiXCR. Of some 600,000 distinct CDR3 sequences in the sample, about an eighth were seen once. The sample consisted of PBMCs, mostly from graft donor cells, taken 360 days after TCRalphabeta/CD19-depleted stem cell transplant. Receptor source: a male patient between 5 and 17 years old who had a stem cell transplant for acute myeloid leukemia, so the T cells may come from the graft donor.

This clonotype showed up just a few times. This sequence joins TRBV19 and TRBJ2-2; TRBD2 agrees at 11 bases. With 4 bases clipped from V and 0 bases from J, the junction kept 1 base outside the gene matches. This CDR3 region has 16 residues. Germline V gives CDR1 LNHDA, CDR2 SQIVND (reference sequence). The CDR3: CASSTGLAANTGELFF. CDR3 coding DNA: TGTGCCAGTAGTACGGGACTAGCGGCGAACACCGGGGAGCTGTTTTTT.

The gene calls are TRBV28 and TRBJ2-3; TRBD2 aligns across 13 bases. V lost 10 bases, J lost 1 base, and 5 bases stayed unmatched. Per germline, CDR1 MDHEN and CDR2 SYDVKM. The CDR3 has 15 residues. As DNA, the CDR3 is TGTGCCACCGGGACTAGCGGGGCTCGCACAGATACGCAGTATTTT. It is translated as CATGTSGARTDTQYF.

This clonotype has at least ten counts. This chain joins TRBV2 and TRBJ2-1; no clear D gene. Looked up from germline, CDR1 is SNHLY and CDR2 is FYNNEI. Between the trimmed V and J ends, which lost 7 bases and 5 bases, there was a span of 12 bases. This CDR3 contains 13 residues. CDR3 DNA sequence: TGTGCCAGCATCATGACGGAAAACAATGAGCAGTTCTTC. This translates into CASIMTENNEQFF.

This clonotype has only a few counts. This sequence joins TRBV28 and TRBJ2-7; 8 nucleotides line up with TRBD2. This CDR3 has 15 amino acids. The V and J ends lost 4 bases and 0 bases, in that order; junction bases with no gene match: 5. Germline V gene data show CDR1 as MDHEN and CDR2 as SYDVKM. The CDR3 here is CASSYLAGPSYEQYF. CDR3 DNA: TGTGCCAGCAGTTACCTAGCGGGCCCCTCCTACGAGCAGTACTTC.

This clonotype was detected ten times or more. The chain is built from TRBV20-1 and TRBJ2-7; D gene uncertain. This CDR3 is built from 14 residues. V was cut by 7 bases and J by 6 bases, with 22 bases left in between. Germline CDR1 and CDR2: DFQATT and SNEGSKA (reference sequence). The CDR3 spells CSVPTLQSVSEQYF. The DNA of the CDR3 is TGCAGTGTTCCGACCCTCCAAAGCGTGAGCGAGCAGTACTTC.

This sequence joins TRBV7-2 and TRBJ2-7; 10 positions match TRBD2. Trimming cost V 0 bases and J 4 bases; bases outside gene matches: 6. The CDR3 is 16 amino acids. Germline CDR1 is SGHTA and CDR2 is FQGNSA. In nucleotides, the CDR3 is TGTGCCAGCAGCTTAGCGGCTAGCGGGAGTAGTTACGAGCAGTACTTC. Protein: CASSLAASGSSYEQYF. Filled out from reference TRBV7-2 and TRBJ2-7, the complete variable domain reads GAGVSQSPSNKVTEKGKDVELRCDPISGHTALYWYRQSLGQGLEFLIYFQGNSAPDKSGLPSDRFSAERTGGSVSTLTIQRTQQEDSAVYLCASSLAASGSSYEQYFGPGTRLTVT.

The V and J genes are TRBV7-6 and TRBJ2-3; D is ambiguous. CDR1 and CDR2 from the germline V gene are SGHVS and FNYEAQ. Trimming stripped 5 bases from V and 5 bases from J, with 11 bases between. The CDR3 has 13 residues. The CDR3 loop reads CASSPRGGDTQYF. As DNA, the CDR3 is TGTGCCAGCAGCCCCCGAGGCGGAGATACGCAGTATTTT.

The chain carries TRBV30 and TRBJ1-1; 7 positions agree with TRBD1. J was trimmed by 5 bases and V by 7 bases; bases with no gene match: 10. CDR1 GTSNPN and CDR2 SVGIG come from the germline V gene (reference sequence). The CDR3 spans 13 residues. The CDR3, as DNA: TGTGCCTTCCGACAGGGCCGATTGACTGAAGCTTTCTTT. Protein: CAFRQGRLTEAFF.